This T cell receptor beta chain was observed in a study of shared clonotypes between healthy human individuals. Study conclusions and caveats: A generally larger estimated richness was seen in naive subsets than in memory subsets. Among donors, the sharing of clonotypes was expected to be influenced by sequencing depth.

Here immunoSEQ multiplex PCR was the method, and the copy in TCRdb shows in-frame clones only, minus some. This sample has some 1,100,000 clones, with approximately 78% found just once. This CDR3 has 15 amino acids. Germline values: CDR1 SGHRS, CDR2 YFSETQ. V dropped 0 bases and J dropped 0 bases, with 9 bases sitting between them. For this clone: Its cognate antigen is unknown.

The receptor was derived from a man aged 18 to 29 in good health. Some clones in this sample may be carry-over from other donors' samples. V usage is TRBV5-1 and J usage is TRBJ2-5, with D uncertain. Specimen: memory CD4+ T cells from PBMCs. Specified subset: CD45RA-negative fraction. CDR3 coding DNA: TGCGCCAGCAGCTTGGGGTACCTGTACCAAGAGACCCAGTACTTC. Protein product: CASSLGYLYQETQYF. The full variable domain, with the rest looked up from reference TRBV5-1 and TRBJ2-5, is KAGVTQTPRYLIKTRGQQVTLSCSPISGHRSVSWYQQTPGQGLQFLFEYFSETQRNKGNFPGRFSGRQFSNSRSEMNVSTLELGDSALYLCASSLGYLYQETQYFGPGTRLLVL.